This T cell receptor (beta chain) stems from a study of identical twins. General study points: In zero-insertion analyses, partial confounding could arise from invariant MAIT and iNKT cells.

Details on this clonotype: What it binds is not known.

This CDR3 comprises 16 residues. CDR1 and CDR2 from the germline V gene are MGHRA and YSYEKL. V was cut by 1 base and J by 2 bases, with 13 bases left in between. Unique molecular identifiers were present on cDNA, and template switching added a universal primer site. TCRdb redid the calling of the 5' RACE reads with MiXCR, one entry per CDR3 protein. The sample yields about 890,000 distinct CDR3 sequences, over 9% seen once. The same data also went into a second study, on yellow fever vaccine responses in identical twins.

This clonotype was obtained from a young woman in good health. Sample: PBMCs. The rearrangement links TRBV4-1 to TRBJ2-3; D is perhaps TRBD1 (6 bases). The CDR3 protein is CASSQAVSGVTDTQYF. DNA of the CDR3: TGCGCCAGCAGCCAAGCGGTTTCAGGGGTCACAGATACGCAGTATTTT.